A selection of T cell receptor beta chains follows, all from one sample in a study of technical replicates of blood from a handful of donors. Profiling relied on immunoSEQ multiplex PCR, and the TCRdb table lists in-frame clones only, not all of them. The top ten hold over 0.2% of the sample, which has 64,000 or so clones, around 97% seen once. Specimen: T cells isolated from PBMCs. The source of these receptors is a human donor in good health. Both conserved end residues are part of each CDR3. A D gene is named only where the DNA matches it firmly. Clone size is shown for a subset of rows, as once, few, many or a class of expanded clone.

j_call d_call v_call clone_size cdr3_aa cdr3_nt
TRBJ2-5 TRBD2 TRBV11-1 . CASSGRTSGGQETQYF TGTGCCAGCAGCGGGCGGACTAGCGGGGGGCAAGAGACCCAGTACTTC
TRBJ1-1 . TRBV11-2 once CASSLVAGGAVGTEAFF TGTGCCAGCAGCTTAGTAGCGGGAGGGGCAGTGGGCACTGAAGCTTTCTTT
TRBJ2-1 TRBD2 TRBV27 . CASSLIAGAYNEQFF TGTGCCAGCAGTTTAATAGCGGGAGCCTACAATGAGCAGTTCTTC
TRBJ1-4 TRBD1 TRBV6-6 . CASSTTGVEKLFF TGTGCCAGCAGTACCACAGGGGTTGAAAAACTGTTTTTT
TRBJ2-1 TRBD2 TRBV7-3 . CASSSSSGLAGSSYNEQFF TGTGCCAGCAGCTCCTCCTCGGGACTAGCGGGGAGCTCCTACAATGAGCAGTTCTTC
TRBJ1-1 . TRBV28 . CASSEDRNTNTEAFF TGTGCCAGCAGTGAGGACAGAAACACCAACACTGAAGCTTTCTTT
TRBJ2-3 . TRBV5-1 . CASSLMAGLGTDTQYF TGCGCCAGCAGCTTGATGGCGGGACTGGGGACAGATACGCAGTATTTT
TRBJ2-5 . TRBV7-2 . CASSSGLQETQYF TGTGCCAGCAGCTCGGGACTCCAAGAGACCCAGTACTTC
TRBJ2-7 . TRBV7-9 . CASSLVQGIYEQYF TGTGCCAGCAGCTTGGTTCAGGGGATCTACGAGCAGTACTTC
TRBJ1-1 TRBD1 TRBV30 . CASQRQGVEAFF TGTGCCTCCCAGAGACAGGGCGTTGAAGCTTTCTTT
TRBJ2-5 TRBD2 TRBV11-3 . CASSFSGGAGETQYF TGTGCCAGCAGCTTTAGCGGGGGGGCTGGAGAGACCCAGTACTTC
TRBJ1-1 . TRBV9 . CASSVVGQREAAFF TGTGCCAGCAGCGTAGTGGGCCAAAGGGAGGCAGCTTTCTTT
TRBJ1-1 TRBD1 TRBV6-5 . CASSYSGQGNTEAFF TGTGCCAGCAGTTACTCCGGACAGGGTAACACTGAAGCTTTCTTT
TRBJ2-7 TRBD1 TRBV2 . CASTDRGSYEQYF TGTGCCAGCACGGACAGGGGCTCCTACGAGCAGTACTTC
TRBJ1-2 TRBD1 TRBV6-5 few CASSSRDRNGYTF TGTGCCAGCAGTTCCCGGGACAGAAATGGCTACACCTTC
TRBJ2-7 TRBD1 TRBV5-4 . CASSLEDRGQYEQYF TGTGCCAGCAGCTTGGAGGACAGGGGACAGTACGAGCAGTACTTC
TRBJ1-1 TRBD1 TRBV30 . CATLDRVYTEAFF TGTGCCACACTAGACAGGGTCTACACTGAAGCTTTCTTT
TRBJ2-7 TRBD2 TRBV7-6 once CASSLPLAGVPLGEQYF TGTGCCAGCAGCTTGCCACTAGCGGGAGTTCCCCTGGGTGAGCAGTACTTC
TRBJ2-7 TRBD1 TRBV6-5 once CASSRPGQVAYEQYF TGTGCCAGCAGCCGACCCGGACAGGTTGCCTACGAGCAGTACTTC
TRBJ2-7 . TRBV11-3 . CASSLEKGGQSYEQYF TGTGCCAGCAGCTTAGAAAAGGGGGGACAGTCCTACGAGCAGTACTTC
TRBJ1-1 TRBD1 TRBV28 . CATSQGETEAFF TGTGCCACCTCACAGGGGGAAACTGAAGCTTTCTTT
TRBJ2-5 . TRBV11-2 . CASSLDRLVETQYF TGTGCCAGCAGCTTAGATCGGTTAGTGGAGACCCAGTACTTC
TRBJ1-1 . TRBV2 . CASGTGMNTEAFF TGTGCCAGCGGAACGGGGATGAACACTGAAGCTTTCTTT
TRBJ1-2 . TRBV6-5 . CASSPGRSDGYTF TGTGCCAGCAGCCCGGGGAGGAGTGATGGCTACACCTTC
TRBJ2-2 TRBD1 TRBV15 . CATSRDSGQGADTGELFF TGTGCCACCAGCAGAGATTCCGGGCAGGGGGCTGACACCGGGGAGCTGTTTTTT
TRBJ2-3 TRBD2 TRBV5-4 . CASSLTSGSKDTQYF TGTGCCAGCAGCCTCACTAGCGGGAGTAAAGATACGCAGTATTTT
TRBJ2-7 . TRBV5-1 . CASSLGQGGYEQYF TGCGCCAGCAGCTTGGGGCAGGGTGGCTACGAGCAGTACTTC
TRBJ2-7 TRBD1 TRBV6-5 . CASSYSTGTGSYEQYF TGTGCCAGCAGTTATTCAACCGGGACAGGGTCCTACGAGCAGTACTTC
TRBJ2-7 . TRBV27 once CASRLSGSGSYEQYF TGTGCCAGCAGGCTGAGCGGCTCCGGCTCCTACGAGCAGTACTTC
TRBJ2-7 . TRBV15 . CATSGGDSYEQYF TGTGCCACCAGCGGCGGGGACTCCTACGAGCAGTACTTC
TRBJ2-6 TRBD2 TRBV4-1 . CASSQWSGDSSGANVLTF TGCGCCAGCAGCCAGTGGAGCGGGGATAGCTCTGGGGCCAACGTCCTGACTTTC
TRBJ1-1 . TRBV11-2 . CASSTQGNTEAFF TGTGCCAGCAGCACCCAGGGGAACACTGAAGCTTTCTTT
TRBJ2-2 . TRBV4-1 . CASRTVGRGALSGELFF TGCGCCAGCAGAACTGTGGGGAGGGGGGCGCTCAGCGGGGAGCTGTTTTTT
TRBJ1-5 . TRBV2 . CASSGDTGSKHF TGTGCCAGCAGTGGGGATACAGGGTCCAAGCATTTT
TRBJ2-7 TRBD2 TRBV7-2 once CASSLSEVREGLEQYF TGTGCCAGCAGCTTATCTGAAGTACGGGAGGGCCTCGAGCAGTACTTC
TRBJ2-3 . TRBV5-1 . CASSPAGSSTDTQYF TGCGCCAGCAGCCCCGCGGGGTCTAGCACAGATACGCAGTATTTT
TRBJ2-6 . TRBV5-1 . CASKRSGANVLTF TGCGCCAGCAAGAGGTCTGGGGCCAACGTCCTGACTTTC
TRBJ1-1 . TRBV5-1 . CASSLAVGHTEAFF TGCGCCAGCAGCTTGGCCGTGGGGCACACTGAAGCTTTCTTT
TRBJ2-2 . TRBV28 . CASSFTGELFF TGTGCCAGCAGCTTCACCGGGGAGCTGTTTTTT